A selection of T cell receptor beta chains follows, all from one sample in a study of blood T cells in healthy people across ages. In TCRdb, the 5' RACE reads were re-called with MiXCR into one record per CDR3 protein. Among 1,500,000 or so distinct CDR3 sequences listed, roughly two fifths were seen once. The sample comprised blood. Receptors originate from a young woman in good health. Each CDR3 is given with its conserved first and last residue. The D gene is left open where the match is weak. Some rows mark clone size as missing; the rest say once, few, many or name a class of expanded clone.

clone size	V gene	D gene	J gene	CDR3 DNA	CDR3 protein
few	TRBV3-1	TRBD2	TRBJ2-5	TGTGCCAGCAGCCAAGATCGGGGGACTAGACCCTACGATCAGTACTTC	CASSQDRGTRPYDQYF
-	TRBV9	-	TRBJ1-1	TGTGCCAGCAGCCCCCACAGTTTCTACACTGAAGCTTTCTTT	CASSPHSFYTEAFF
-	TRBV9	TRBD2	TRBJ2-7	TGTGCCAGCAGCGTAGCCGGGAGGGCAGCCTACAATGAGCAGTACTTC	CASSVAGRAAYNEQYF
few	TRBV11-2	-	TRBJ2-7	TGTGCCAGCAGCTCCCCAGGGGTTCGCACCTACAATGAGCAGTACTTC	CASSSPGVRTYNEQYF
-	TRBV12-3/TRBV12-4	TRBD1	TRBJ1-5	TGTGCCAGCAGACACGGGACAGCAAATCAGCCCCAGCATTTT	CASRHGTANQPQHF
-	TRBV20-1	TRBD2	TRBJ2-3	TGCAGTGCTACACTCTTGGGACTAGCGGGGACAGATACGCAGTATTTT	CSATLLGLAGTDTQYF
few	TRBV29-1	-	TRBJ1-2	TGCGGCGCCCTGACACACTATGGCTACACCTTC	CGALTHYGYTF
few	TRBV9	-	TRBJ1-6	TGTGCCAGCAGCGTAGGGGATCTTTATAATTCACCCCTCCACTTT	CASSVGDLYNSPLHF
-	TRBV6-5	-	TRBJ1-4	-	CASSSFAPAVNEKLFF
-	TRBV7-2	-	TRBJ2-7	TGTGCCAGCAGCTTAGACGGGTCTACCTCCTACGAGCAGTACTTC	CASSLDGSTSYEQYF
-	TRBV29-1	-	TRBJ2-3	TGCAGCGTTCGGAAGGGGTATGAAACAGATACGCAGTATTTT	CSVRKGYETDTQYF
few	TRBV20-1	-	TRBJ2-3	TGCAGCCCGCCGGCAGGAGAACTCACAGATACGCAGTATTTT	CSPPAGELTDTQYF
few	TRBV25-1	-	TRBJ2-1	TGTGCCAGCAGTCCGCCCAGTTTGCACAATGAGCAGTTCTTC	CASSPPSLHNEQFF
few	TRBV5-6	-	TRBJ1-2	TGTGCCAGCAGCTTGGTACGGAATACTAACTATGGCTACACCTTC	CASSLVRNTNYGYTF
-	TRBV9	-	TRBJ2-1	TGTGCCAGCAGCGCCAGGTTCAATGAGCAGTTCTTC	CASSARFNEQFF
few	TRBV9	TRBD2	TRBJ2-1	TGTGCCAGCAGCCCGGGGGGGATGCCGATGTACAATGAGCAGTTCTTC	CASSPGGMPMYNEQFF
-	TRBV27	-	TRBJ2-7	TGTGCCAGCAGTCTAACGGCCGGGACAACGTCCTCCTACGAGCAGTACTTC	CASSLTAGTTSSYEQYF
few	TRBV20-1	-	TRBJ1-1	TGCAGTGCTAGAGATTGGCGGGTCACTGAAGCTTTCTTT	CSARDWRVTEAFF
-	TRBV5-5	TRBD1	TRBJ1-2	TGTGCCAGCAGCTCGTACAGGGGGTGGATTGATGGCTACACCTTC	CASSSYRGWIDGYTF
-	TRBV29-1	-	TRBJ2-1	TGCAGCGTTGAACGGGGCTCCTACAATGAGCAGTTCTTC	CSVERGSYNEQFF
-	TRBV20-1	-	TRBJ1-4	TGCAGTGCCCAGGGCGAGGACCTAAAACTGTTTTTT	CSAQGEDLKLFF
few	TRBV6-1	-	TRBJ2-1	TGTGCCAGCAGTGAAGACTGGGTCCTGATTGCGGGGAGGAGCAATGAGCAGTTCTTC	CASSEDWVLIAGRSNEQFF
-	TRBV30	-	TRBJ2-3	TGTGCCTGTGCCGGGGCGGGGGCCGGCACAGATACGCAGTATTTT	CACAGAGAGTDTQYF
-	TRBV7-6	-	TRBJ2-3	TGTGCCAGCAGCTTAGCGCTAAGCGGTAGCACAGATACGCAGTATTTT	CASSLALSGSTDTQYF
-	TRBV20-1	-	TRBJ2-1	TGCAGTGCTAGTCCCGGGGGCGCCCAGAATGAGCAGTTCTTC	CSASPGGAQNEQFF
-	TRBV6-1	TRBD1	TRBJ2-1	TGTGCCAGCAGTCCCGACAGGGGGCCCTATGAGCAGTTCTTC	CASSPDRGPYEQFF
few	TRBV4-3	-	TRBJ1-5	TGCGCCAGCAGCCTTGAATGGCAGGTTAGCAATCAGCCCCAGCATTTT	CASSLEWQVSNQPQHF
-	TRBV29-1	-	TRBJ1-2	TGCAGCGTTGAGGGCCCTAACTATGGCTACACCTTC	CSVEGPNYGYTF
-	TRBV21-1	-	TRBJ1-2	TGTGCCAGCAGCAAAGTTTTTAAGGAAATAAACTATGGCTACACCTTC	CASSKVFKEINYGYTF
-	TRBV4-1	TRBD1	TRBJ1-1	TGCGCCAGCAGTCCAAGAGTCTGGCAGGGGGGTTTGGACACTGAAGCTTTCTTT	CASSPRVWQGGLDTEAFF
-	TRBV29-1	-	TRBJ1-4	TGCAGCTGCGGCGGGGTCTCAACTAATGAAAAACTGTTTTTT	CSCGGVSTNEKLFF
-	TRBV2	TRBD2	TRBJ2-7	TGTGCCAGCAGTGCCCGACTAGCGGAGGCCTACAATGAGCAGTACTTC	CASSARLAEAYNEQYF
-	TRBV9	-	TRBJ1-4	TGTGCCAGCAGCGTAGGATCCAGGGTTAGTGAAAAACTGTTTTTT	CASSVGSRVSEKLFF
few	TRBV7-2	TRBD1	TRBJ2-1	TGTGCCAGCAGCTGGACAGGGGGTACCTACAATGAGCAGTTCTTC	CASSWTGGTYNEQFF
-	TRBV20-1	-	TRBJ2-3	TGCAGGGGCGATACGGGCACAGATACGCAGTATTTT	CRGDTGTDTQYF
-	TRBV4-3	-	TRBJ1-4	TGCGCCAGCAGCCAAGCTTTCCGGGGCAATGAAAAACTGTTTTTT	CASSQAFRGNEKLFF
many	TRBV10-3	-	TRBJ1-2	TGTGCCATCAGCAACCCAACAGGGACCTATGGCTACACCTTC	CAISNPTGTYGYTF
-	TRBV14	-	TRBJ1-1	TGTGCCAGCAGCCAAGACCCGACAAGCATGAACACTGAAGCTTTCTTT	CASSQDPTSMNTEAFF
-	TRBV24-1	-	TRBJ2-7	TGTGCCACCAGTGCCTCTGTCCCCAACGGGGACAATGAGCAGTACTTC	CATSASVPNGDNEQYF
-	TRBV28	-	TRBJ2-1	TGTGCCAGCACATTGGACATCTCCTACGAGCAGTTCTTC	CASTLDISYEQFF
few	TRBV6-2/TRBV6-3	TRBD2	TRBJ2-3	TGTGCCACCAAGACTAGCGGGAGCACAGATACGCAGTATTTT	CATKTSGSTDTQYF
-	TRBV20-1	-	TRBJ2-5	TGCAGTGCTAGCCGGGGGGGACAGGAAGAGACCCAGTACTTC	CSASRGGQEETQYF
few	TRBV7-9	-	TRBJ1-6	TGTGCCAGCAGGGCAACAGATTTTTCACCCCTCCACTTT	CASRATDFSPLHF
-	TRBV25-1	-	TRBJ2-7	TGTGCCTCAGCCCTTGGCGGCGGATACGAGCAGTACTTC	CASALGGGYEQYF
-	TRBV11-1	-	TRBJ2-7	TGTGCCAGCATTACCGGGGGACACCGGAGTAGAGAGCAGTACTTC	CASITGGHRSREQYF
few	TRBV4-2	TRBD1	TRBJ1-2	TGTGCCAGCGAATCGGGACAGGGGGGCTACACCTTC	CASESGQGGYTF
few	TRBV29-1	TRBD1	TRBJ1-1	TGCAGCGTTGCATATAGGACAGGGACTAACACTGAAGCTTTCTTT	CSVAYRTGTNTEAFF